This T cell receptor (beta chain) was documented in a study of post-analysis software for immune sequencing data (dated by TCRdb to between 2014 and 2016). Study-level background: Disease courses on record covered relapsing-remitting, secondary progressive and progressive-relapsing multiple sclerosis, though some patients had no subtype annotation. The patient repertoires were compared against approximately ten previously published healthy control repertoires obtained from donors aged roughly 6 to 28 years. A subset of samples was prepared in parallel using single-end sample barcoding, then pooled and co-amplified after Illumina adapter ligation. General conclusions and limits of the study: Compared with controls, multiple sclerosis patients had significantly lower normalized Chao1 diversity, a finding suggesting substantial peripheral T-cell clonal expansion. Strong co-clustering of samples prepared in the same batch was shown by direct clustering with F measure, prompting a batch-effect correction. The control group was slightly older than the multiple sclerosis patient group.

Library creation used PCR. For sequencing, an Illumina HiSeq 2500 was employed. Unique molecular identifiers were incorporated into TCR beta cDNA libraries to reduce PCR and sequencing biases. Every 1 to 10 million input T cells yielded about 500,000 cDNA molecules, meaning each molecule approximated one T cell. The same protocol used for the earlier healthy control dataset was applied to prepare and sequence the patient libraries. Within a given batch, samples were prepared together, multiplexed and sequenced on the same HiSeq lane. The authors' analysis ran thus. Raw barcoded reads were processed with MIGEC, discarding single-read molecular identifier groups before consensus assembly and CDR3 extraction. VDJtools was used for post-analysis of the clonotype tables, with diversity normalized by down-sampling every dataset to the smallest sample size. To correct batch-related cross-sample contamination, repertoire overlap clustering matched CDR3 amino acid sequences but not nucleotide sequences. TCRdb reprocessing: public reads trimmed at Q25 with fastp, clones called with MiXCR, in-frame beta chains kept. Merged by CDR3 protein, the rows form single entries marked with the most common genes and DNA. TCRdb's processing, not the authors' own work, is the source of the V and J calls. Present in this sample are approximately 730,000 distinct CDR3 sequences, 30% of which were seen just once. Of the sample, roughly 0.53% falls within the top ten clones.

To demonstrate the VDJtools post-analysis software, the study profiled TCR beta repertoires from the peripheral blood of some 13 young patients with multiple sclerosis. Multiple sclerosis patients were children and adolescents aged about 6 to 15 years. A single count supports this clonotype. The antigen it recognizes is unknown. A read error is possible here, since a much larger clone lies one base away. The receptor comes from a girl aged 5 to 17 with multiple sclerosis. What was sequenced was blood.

The CDR3 region: CASRPTGFGANVRTF. At the DNA level, the sequence is TGTGCCAGCAGGCCCACAGGGTTTGGGGCCAACGTCCGGACTTTC. The chain is made from TRBV12-3 or TRBV12-4 and TRBJ2-6, with a weak D call of TRBD1 (6 bases match). Inclusive of the bounding cysteine and phenylalanine, the CDR3 is 15 residues long. Only the CDR3 DNA stays, 45 bases, in frame from base 1.